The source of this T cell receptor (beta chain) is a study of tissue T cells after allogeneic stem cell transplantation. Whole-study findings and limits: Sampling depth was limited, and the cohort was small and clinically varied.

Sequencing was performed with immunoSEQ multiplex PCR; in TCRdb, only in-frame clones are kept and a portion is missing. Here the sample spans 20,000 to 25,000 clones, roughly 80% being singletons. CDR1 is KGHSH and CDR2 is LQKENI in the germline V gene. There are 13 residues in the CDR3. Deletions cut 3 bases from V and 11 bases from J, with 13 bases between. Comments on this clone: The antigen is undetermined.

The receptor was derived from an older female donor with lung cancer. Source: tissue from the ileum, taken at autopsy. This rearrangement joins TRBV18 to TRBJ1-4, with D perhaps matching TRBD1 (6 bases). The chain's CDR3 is CASSPPGVPKLFF. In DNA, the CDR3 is TGTGCCAGCTCACCGCCAGGGGTTCCGAAACTGTTTTTT.